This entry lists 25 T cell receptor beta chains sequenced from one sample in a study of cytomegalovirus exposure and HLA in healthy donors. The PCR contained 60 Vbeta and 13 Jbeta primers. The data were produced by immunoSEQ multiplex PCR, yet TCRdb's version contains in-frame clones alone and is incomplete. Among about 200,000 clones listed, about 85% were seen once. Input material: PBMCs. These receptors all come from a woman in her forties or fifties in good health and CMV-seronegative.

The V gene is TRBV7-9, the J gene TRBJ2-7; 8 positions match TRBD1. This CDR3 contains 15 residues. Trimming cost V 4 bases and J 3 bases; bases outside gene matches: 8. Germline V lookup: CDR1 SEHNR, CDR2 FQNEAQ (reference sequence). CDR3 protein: CASSYLGTGDYEQYF. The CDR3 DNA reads TGTGCCAGCAGCTACTTGGGGACAGGTGACTACGAGCAGTACTTC.

DNA for the CDR3: TGTGCCAGCAGCTCCTCCCTGGGGACTTATGGCTACACCTTC. This encodes CASSSSLGTYGYTF. The chain joins TRBV5-4 to TRBJ1-2, with D tentatively TRBD1 (5 bases). The germline gives CDR1 SGHNT, CDR2 YYREEE (reference sequence). V was cut by 3 bases and J by 5 bases, with 14 bases left in between. This CDR3 is built from 14 residues.

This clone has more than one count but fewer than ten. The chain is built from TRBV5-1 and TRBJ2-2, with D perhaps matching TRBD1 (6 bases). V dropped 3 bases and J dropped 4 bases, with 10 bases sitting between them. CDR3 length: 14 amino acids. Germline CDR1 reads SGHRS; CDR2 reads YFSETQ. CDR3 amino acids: CASSSQGGTGELFF. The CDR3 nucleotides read TGCGCCAGCAGCTCACAAGGGGGCACCGGGGAGCTGTTTTTT.

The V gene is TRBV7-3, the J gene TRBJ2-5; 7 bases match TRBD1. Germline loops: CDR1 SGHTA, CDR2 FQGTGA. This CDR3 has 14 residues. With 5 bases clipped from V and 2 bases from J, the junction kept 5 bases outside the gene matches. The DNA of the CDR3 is TGTGCCAGCAGCCCCGGGACAGCACAAGAGACCCAGTACTTC. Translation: CASSPGTAQETQYF.

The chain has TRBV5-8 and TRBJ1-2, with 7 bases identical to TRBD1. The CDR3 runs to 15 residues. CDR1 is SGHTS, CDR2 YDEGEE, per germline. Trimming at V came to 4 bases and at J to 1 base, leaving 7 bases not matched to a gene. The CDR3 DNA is TGTGCCAGCAGCCCCGCGAGGGGGCATAACTATGGCTACACCTTC. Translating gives CASSPARGHNYGYTF.

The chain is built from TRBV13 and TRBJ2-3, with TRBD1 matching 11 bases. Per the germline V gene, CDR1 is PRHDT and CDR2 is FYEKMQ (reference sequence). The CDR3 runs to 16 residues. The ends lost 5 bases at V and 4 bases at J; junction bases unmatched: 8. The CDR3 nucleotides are TGTGCCAGCAGCCCTCAGGGACAGGGGGTTTCAGATACGCAGTATTTT. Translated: CASSPQGQGVSDTQYF.

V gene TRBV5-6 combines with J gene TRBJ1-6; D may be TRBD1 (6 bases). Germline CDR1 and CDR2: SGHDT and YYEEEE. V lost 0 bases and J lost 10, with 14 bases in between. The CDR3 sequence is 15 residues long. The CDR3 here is CASSLGAQGSSPLHF. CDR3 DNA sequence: TGTGCCAGCAGCTTGGGAGCACAGGGCTCCTCACCCCTCCACTTT.

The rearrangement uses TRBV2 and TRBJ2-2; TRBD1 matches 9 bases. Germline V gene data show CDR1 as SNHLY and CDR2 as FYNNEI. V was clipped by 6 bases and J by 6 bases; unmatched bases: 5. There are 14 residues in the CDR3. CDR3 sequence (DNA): TGTGCCAGCAGGGGGACAGGGATTCCCGGGGAGCTGTTTTTT. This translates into CASRGTGIPGELFF. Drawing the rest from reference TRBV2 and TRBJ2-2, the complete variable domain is EPEVTQTPSHQVTQMGQEVILRCVPISNHLYFYWYRQILGQKVEFLVSFYNNEISEKSEIFDDQFSVERPDGSNFTLKIRSTKLEDSAMYFCASRGTGIPGELFFGEGSRLTVL.

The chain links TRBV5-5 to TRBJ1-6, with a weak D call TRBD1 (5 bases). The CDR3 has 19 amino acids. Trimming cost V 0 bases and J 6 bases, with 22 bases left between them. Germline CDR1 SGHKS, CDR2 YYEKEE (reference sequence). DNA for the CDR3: TGTGCCAGCAGCTTGGCGAACCTCCAGGGAACCTGGGGTAATTCACCCCTCCACTTT. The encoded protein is CASSLANLQGTWGNSPLHF.

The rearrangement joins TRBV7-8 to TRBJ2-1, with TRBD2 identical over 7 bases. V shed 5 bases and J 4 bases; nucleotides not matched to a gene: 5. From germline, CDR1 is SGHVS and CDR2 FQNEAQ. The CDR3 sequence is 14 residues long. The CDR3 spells CASSVGGGYNEQFF. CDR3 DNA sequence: TGTGCCAGCAGCGTAGGCGGGGGATACAATGAGCAGTTCTTC.

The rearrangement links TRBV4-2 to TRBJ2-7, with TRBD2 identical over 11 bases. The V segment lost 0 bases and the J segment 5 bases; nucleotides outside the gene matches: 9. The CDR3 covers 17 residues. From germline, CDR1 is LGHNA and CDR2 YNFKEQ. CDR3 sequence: CASSQDRRISGRDEQYF. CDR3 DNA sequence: TGTGCCAGCAGCCAAGATCGGCGGATTAGCGGGAGGGACGAGCAGTACTTC.

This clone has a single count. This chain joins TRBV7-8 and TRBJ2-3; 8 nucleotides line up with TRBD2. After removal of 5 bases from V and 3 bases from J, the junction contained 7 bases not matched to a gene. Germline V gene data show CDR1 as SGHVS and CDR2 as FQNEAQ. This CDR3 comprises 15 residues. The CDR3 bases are TGTGCCAGCAGCCCGGGACTAGTGATTACAGATACGCAGTATTTT. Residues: CASSPGLVITDTQYF.

CDR3 coding DNA: TGCGCCAGCAGCCAAGATCAAGGGGTCTATGGCTACACCTTC. Amino acid sequence: CASSQDQGVYGYTF. The chain uses TRBV4-1 and TRBJ1-2, with D possibly TRBD1 on 5 matching bases. The germline V gene encodes CDR1 MGHRA and CDR2 YSYEKL. This CDR3 is 14 amino acids long. V was pared by 0 bases and J by 4 bases, with 9 bases between.

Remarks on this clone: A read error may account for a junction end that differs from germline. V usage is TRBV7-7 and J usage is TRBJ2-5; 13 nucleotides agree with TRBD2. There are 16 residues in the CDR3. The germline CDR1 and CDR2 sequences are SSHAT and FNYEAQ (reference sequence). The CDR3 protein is CASSFGLAGDWETQYF. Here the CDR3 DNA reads TGTGCTAGCAGCTTCGGACTAGCGGGAGACTGGGAGACCCAGTACTTC.

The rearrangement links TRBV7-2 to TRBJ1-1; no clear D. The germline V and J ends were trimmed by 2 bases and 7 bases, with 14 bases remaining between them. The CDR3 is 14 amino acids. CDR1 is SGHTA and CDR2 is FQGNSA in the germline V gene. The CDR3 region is CASSLLRTSNEAFF. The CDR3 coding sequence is TGTGCCAGCAGCTTACTACGAACCTCAAATGAAGCTTTCTTT.

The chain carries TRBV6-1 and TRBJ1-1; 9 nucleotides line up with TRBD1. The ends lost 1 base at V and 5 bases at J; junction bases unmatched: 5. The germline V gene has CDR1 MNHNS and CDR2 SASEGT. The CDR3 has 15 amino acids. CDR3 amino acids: CASSEGLGQGTEAFF. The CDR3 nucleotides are TGTGCCAGCAGTGAAGGATTGGGACAGGGTACTGAAGCTTTCTTT.

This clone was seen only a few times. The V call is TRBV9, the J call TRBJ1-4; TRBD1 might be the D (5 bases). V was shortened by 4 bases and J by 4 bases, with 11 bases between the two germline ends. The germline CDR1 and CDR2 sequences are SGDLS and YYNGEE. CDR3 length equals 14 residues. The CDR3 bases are TGTGCCAGCAGCACGACAGCCCTTAATGAAAAACTGTTTTTT. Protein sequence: CASSTTALNEKLFF.

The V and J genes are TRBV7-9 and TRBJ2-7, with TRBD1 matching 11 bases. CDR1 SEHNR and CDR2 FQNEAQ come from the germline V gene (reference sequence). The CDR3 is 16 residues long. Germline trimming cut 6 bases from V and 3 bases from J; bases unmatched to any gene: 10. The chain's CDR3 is CASSRGTGGTLYEQYF. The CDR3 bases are TGTGCCAGCAGTCGTGGGACAGGGGGGACCCTCTACGAGCAGTACTTC.

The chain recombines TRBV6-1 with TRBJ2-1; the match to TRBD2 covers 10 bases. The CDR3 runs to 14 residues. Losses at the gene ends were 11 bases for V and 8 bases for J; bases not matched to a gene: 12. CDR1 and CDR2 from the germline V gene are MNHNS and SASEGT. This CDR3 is CASQGASGSHEQFF. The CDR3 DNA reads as TGTGCCTCCCAGGGGGCTAGCGGGAGCCATGAGCAGTTCTTC.

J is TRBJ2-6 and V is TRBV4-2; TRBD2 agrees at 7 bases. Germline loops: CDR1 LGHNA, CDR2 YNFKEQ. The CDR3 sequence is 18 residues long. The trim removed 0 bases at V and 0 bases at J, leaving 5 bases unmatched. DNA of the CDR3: TGTGCCAGCAGCCAAGAAGGGCGCGGGAGCTCTGGGGCCAACGTCCTGACTTTC. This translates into CASSQEGRGSSGANVLTF.

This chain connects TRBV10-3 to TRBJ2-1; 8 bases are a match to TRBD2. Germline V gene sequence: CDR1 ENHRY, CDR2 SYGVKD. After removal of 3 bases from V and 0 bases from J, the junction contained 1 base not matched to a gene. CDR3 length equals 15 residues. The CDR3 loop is CAISELAVSYNEQFF. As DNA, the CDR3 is TGTGCCATCAGTGAACTAGCGGTCTCCTACAATGAGCAGTTCTTC.

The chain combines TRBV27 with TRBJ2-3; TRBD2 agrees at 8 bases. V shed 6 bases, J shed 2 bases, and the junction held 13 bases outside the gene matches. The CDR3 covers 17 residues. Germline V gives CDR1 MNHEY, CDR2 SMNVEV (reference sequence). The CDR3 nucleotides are TGTGCCAGCAGGCCTCCGGGACTAGTTTTATCCACAGATACGCAGTATTTT. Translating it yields CASRPPGLVLSTDTQYF.

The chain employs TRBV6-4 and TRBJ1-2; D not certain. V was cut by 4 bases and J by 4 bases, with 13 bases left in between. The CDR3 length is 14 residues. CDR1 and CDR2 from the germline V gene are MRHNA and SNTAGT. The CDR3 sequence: CASSAEPGPYGYTF. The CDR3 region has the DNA TGTGCCAGCAGTGCTGAGCCCGGTCCCTATGGCTACACCTTC.

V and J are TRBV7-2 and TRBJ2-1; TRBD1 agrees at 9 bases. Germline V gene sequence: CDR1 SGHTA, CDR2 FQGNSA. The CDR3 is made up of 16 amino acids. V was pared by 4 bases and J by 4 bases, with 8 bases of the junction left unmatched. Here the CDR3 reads CASSSSGQGKYNEQFF. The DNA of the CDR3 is TGTGCCAGCAGCTCCTCCGGACAGGGGAAATACAATGAGCAGTTCTTC. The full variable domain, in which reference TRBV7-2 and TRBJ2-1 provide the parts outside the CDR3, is GAGVSQSPSNKVTEKGKDVELRCDPISGHTALYWYRQSLGQGLEFLIYFQGNSAPDKSGLPSDRFSAERTGGSVSTLTIQRTQQEDSAVYLCASSSSGQGKYNEQFFGPGTRLTVL.

The CDR3 region is CASSARDRGDKNIQYF. In DNA, the CDR3 is TGTGCCAGCAGTGCACGGGACAGGGGGGACAAAAACATTCAGTACTTC. The chain recombines TRBV6-1 with TRBJ2-4; 11 bases map to TRBD1. The CDR3 runs to 16 residues. CDR1 is MNHNS, CDR2 SASEGT, per germline. V lost 4 bases, J lost 3 bases, and 5 bases stayed unmatched.